The source of this T cell receptor beta chain is a study of T cell changes during pregnancy in multiple sclerosis. The CDR3 has 15 amino acids. Germline-derived CDR1 and CDR2 are MNHNS and SASEGT. Between the trimmed V and J ends, which lost 3 bases and 6 bases, there was a span of 15 bases. The method was immunoSEQ multiplex PCR; TCRdb's version includes in-frame clones alone and lacks a portion of them. The table lists about 100,000 clones, about 90% of them singletons. This chain links TRBV6-1 with TRBJ1-5; D is perhaps TRBD1 (6 bases). The clonotype comes from a female donor with multiple sclerosis, enrolled in a pregnancy study. The sequencing used peripheral blood, collected after pregnancy. The CDR3 DNA follows: TGTGCCAGCAGTGACCCCGGACAGCCTACTCAGCCCCAGCATTTT. This encodes CASSDPGQPTQPQHF.